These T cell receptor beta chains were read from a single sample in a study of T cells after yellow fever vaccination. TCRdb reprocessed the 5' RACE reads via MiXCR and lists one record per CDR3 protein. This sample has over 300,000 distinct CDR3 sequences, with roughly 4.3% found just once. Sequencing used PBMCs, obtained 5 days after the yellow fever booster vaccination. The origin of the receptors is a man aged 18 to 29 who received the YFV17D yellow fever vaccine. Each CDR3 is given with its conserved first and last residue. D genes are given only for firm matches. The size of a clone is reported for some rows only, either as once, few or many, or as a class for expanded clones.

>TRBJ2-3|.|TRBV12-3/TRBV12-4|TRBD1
CASSPTGNTQYF
TGTGCCAGCAGCCCGACAGGGAATACGCAGTATTTT
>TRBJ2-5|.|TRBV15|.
CATSRDMTVSETQYF
TGTGCCACCAGCAGAGATATGACAGTGTCGGAGACCCAGTACTTC
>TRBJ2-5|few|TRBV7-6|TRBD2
CASSPIFERGGGETQYF
TGTGCCAGCAGCCCGATCTTTGAGCGGGGGGGCGGTGAGACCCAGTACTTC
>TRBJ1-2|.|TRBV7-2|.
CASSVEGGNYGYTF
TGTGCCAGCAGCGTAGAGGGGGGCAACTATGGCTACACCTTC
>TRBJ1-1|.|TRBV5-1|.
CASSLTGMTEAFF
TGCGCCAGCAGCTTGACGGGGATGACTGAAGCTTTCTTT
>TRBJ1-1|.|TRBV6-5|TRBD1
CASSYTTSLGRGGAFF
TGTGCCAGCAGTTACACAACCTCCCTTGGCAGGGGGGGAGCTTTCTTT
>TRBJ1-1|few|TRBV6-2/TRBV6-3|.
CASSYSIPEPMNTEAFF
TGTGCCAGCAGTTACTCGATCCCAGAACCGATGAACACTGAAGCTTTCTTT
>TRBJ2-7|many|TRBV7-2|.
CASSLTADSYEQYF
TGTGCCAGCAGCTTAACAGCCGACTCCTACGAGCAGTACTTC
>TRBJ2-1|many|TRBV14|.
CASSQLSISYNEQFF
TGTGCCAGCAGCCAACTCTCCATATCCTACAATGAGCAGTTCTTC
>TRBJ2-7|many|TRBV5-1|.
CASSLGSLSYEQYF
TGCGCCAGCAGCTTAGGGTCCCTTTCCTACGAGCAGTACTTC
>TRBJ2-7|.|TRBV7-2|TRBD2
CASSRRLAGPSAYEQYF
TGTGCCAGCAGCCGCCGACTAGCGGGGCCGTCCGCCTACGAGCAGTACTTC
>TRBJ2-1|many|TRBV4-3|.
CASSQVMGGRPYNEQFF
TGCGCCAGCAGCCAAGTTATGGGGGGGCGACCCTACAATGAGCAGTTCTTC
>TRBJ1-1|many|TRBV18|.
CASSPELNTEAFF
TGTGCCAGCTCACCAGAGCTGAACACTGAAGCTTTCTTT
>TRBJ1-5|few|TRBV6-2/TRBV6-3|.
CASSYSDGEWNQPQHF
TGTGCCAGCAGTTACTCGGACGGAGAGTGGAATCAGCCCCAGCATTTT
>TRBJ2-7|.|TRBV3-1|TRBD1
CASSGQTTNEQYF
TGTGCCAGCTCGGGACAGACTACGAACGAGCAGTACTTC
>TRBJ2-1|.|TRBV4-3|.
CASSQRPSHRSGDYNEQFF
TGCGCCAGCAGCCAACGCCCCTCCCATCGTAGCGGAGATTACAATGAGCAGTTCTTC
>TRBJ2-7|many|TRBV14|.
CASSRYRDYEQYF
TGTGCCAGCAGCCGCTACAGGGACTACGAGCAGTACTTC
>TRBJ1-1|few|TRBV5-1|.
CASSSGGSRGTEAFF
TGCGCCAGCAGCTCTGGGGGGTCCCGCGGCACTGAAGCTTTCTTT
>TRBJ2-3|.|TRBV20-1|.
CSARRQGSRDTQYF
TGCAGTGCTAGACGGCAGGGGTCGAGAGATACGCAGTATTTT
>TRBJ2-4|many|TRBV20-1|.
CSASGAFLAKNIQYF
TGCAGTGCTAGTGGGGCGTTCTTAGCCAAAAACATTCAGTACTTC
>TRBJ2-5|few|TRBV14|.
CASSQVLAGSTLYF
TGTGCCAGCAGCCAAGTATTAGCAGGCTCTACGTTGTACTTC
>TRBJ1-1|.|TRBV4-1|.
CASSQGREGRNTEAFF
TGCGCCAGCAGCCAAGGACGGGAAGGGAGGAACACTGAAGCTTTCTTT
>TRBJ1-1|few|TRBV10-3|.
CAIKGRAGSVTEAFF
TGTGCCATCAAGGGAAGGGCAGGGTCGGTCACTGAAGCTTTCTTT